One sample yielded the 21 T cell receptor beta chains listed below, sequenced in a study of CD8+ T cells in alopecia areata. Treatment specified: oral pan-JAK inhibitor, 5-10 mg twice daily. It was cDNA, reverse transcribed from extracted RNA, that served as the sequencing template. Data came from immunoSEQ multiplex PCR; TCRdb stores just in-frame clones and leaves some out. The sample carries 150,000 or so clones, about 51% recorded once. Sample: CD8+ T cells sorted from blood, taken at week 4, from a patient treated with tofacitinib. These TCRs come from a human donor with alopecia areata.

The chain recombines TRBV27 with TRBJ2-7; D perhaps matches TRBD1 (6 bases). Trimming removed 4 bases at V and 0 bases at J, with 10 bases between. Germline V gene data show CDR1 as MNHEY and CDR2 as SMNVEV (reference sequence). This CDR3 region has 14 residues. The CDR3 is CASSSDRSSYEQYF. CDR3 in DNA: TGTGCCAGCAGTTCCGACAGGAGCTCCTACGAGCAGTACTTC.

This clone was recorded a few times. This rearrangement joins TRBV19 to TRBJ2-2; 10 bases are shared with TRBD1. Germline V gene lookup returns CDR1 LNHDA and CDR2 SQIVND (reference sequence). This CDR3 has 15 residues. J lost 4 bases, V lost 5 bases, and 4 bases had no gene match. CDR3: CASSAGTGVTGELFF. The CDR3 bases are TGTGCCAGTAGTGCCGGGACAGGGGTCACCGGGGAGCTGTTTTTT.

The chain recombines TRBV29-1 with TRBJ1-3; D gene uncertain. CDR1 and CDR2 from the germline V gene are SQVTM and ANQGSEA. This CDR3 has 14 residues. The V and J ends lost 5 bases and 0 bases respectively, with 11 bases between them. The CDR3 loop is CSVLVGSSGNTIYF. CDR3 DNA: TGCAGCGTTCTAGTAGGGAGCTCTGGAAACACCATATATTTT.

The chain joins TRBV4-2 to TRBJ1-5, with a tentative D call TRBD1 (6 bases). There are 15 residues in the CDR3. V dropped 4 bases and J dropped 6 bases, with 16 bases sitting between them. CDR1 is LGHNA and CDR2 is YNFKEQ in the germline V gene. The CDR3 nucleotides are TGTGCCAGCAGCCCGGATCCCGGGGGCGGTCAGCCCCAGCATTTT. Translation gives CASSPDPGGGQPQHF.

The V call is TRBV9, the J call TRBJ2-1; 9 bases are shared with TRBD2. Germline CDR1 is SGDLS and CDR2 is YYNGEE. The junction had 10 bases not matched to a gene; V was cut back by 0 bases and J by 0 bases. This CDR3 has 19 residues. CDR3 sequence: CASSVAVSGGSSSYNEQFF. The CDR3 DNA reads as TGTGCCAGCAGCGTAGCCGTGAGCGGGGGGTCGAGCTCCTACAATGAGCAGTTCTTC.

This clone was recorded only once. The CDR3 bases are TGTGCCTGGAGTGTCAACAGCGGCTATGGCTACACCTTC. Its translation is CAWSVNSGYGYTF. The chain employs TRBV30 and TRBJ1-2; D is unresolved. CDR3 length: 13 residues. V shed 0 bases and J shed 4 bases, with 9 bases lying between them. Germline V gives CDR1 GTSNPN, CDR2 SVGIG (reference sequence).

CDR3 residues: CASSRGHIPGIQETQYF. For the CDR3, the DNA is TGTGCCAGCAGCCGAGGCCACATCCCGGGGATCCAAGAGACCCAGTACTTC. This chain connects TRBV14 to TRBJ2-5, with a tentative D call TRBD2 (5 bases). Germline V gene sequence: CDR1 SGHDN, CDR2 FVKESK. The CDR3 loop spans 17 amino acids. Trimming took off 4 bases at V and 1 base at J, with 19 bases between the two ends.

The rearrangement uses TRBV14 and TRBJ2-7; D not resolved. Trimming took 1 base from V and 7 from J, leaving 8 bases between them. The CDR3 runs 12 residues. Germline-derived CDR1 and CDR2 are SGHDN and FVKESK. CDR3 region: CASSQVGLEQYF. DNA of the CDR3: TGTGCCAGCAGCCAAGTCGGGCTTGAGCAGTACTTC.

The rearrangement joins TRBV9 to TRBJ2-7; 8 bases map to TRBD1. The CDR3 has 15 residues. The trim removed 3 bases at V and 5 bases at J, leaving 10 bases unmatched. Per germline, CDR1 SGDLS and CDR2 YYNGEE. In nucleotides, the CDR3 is TGTGCCAGCAGCGATCGACAGGGGAACTCTCACGAGCAGTACTTC. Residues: CASSDRQGNSHEQYF. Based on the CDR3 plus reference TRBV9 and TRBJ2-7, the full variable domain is DSGVTQTPKHLITATGQRVTLRCSPRSGDLSVYWYQQSLDQGLQFLIQYYNGEERAKGNILERFSAQQFPDLHSELNLSSLELGDSALYFCASSDRQGNSHEQYFGPGTRLTVT.

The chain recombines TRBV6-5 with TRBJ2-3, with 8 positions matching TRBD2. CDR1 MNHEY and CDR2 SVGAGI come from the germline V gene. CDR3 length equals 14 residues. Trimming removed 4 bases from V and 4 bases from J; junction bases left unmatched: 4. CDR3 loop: CASSSGLAPDTQYF. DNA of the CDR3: TGTGCCAGCAGTTCCGGACTAGCCCCAGATACGCAGTATTTT.

The CDR3 DNA sequence: TGTGCCAGCAGCCGACGGGGCTCCTACAATGAGCAGTTCTTC. This encodes CASSRRGSYNEQFF. The gene calls are TRBV11-2 and TRBJ2-1, with D possibly being TRBD2 (5 bases). CDR3 length: 14 residues. Trimming took 5 bases from V and 0 from J, leaving 8 bases between them. Germline V gene lookup returns CDR1 SGHAT and CDR2 FQNNGV. The complete variable domain, with remaining parts taken from reference TRBV11-2 and TRBJ2-1, reads EAGVAQSPRYKIIEKRQSVAFWCNPISGHATLYWYQQILGQGPKLLIQFQNNGVVDDSQLPKDRFSAERLKGVDSTLKIQPAKLEDSAVYLCASSRRGSYNEQFFGPGTRLTVL.

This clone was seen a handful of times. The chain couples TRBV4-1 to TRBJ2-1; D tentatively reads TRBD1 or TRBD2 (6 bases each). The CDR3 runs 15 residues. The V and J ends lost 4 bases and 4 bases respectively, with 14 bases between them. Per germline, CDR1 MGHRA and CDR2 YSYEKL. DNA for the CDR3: TGCGCCAGCAGCCTCGGCGGGACACCTTACAATGAGCAGTTCTTC. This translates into CASSLGGTPYNEQFF.

For the CDR3, the DNA is TGCGCCAGCAAGAACGTCAACGCTCAAGAGACCCAGTACTTC. It codes for CASKNVNAQETQYF. This chain links TRBV10-2 with TRBJ2-5; D is undetermined. CDR3 size: 14 residues. In germline, CDR1 is WSHSY, CDR2 SAAADI. V gave up 7 bases and J gave up 2 bases, with 14 bases separating them.

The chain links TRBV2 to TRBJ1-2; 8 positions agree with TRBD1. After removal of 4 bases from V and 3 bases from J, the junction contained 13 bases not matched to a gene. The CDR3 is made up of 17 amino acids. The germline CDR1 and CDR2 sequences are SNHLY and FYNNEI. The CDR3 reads CASSGDRSSPLYYGYTF. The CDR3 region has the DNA TGTGCCAGCAGTGGGGACAGGTCCTCGCCCTTGTACTATGGCTACACCTTC.

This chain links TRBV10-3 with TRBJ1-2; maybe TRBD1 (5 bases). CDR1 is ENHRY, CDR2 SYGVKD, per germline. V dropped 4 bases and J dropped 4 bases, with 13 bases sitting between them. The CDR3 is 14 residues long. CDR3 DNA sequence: TGTGCCATCAGTGCCGGGGACGTCAGCTATGGCTACACCTTC. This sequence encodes CAISAGDVSYGYTF.

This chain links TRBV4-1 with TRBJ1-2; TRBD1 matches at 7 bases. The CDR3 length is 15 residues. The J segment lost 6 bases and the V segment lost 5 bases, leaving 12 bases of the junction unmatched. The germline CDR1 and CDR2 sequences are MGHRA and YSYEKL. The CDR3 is CASSFLTGKGDGYTF. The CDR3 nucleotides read TGCGCCAGCAGCTTCCTGACAGGGAAGGGCGATGGCTACACCTTC.

CDR3 amino acids: CASSVRVETQYF. The DNA of the CDR3 is TGTGCCAGCAGTGTACGGGTTGAGACCCAGTACTTC. The chain couples TRBV2 to TRBJ2-5; D is ambiguous. Per germline, CDR1 SNHLY and CDR2 FYNNEI. The CDR3 loop spans 12 amino acids. With 4 bases removed from V and 5 bases from J, the gap between germline ends came to 8 bases.

CDR3 nucleotide sequence: TGTGCCAGCAGTTTGCATCATTCTGATGAGCAGTTCTTC. Translated, it gives CASSLHHSDEQFF. The V call is TRBV28, the J call TRBJ2-1; D call uncertain. This CDR3 has 13 residues. The V gene lost 3 bases and the J gene lost 8 bases, with 11 bases spanning the gap. From germline, CDR1 is MDHEN and CDR2 SYDVKM.

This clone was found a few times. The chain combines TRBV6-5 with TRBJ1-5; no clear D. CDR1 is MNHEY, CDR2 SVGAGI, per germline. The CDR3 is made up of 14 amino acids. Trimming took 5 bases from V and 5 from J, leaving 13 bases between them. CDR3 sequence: CASSPPNQHQPQHF. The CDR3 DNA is TGTGCCAGCAGTCCACCGAACCAGCATCAGCCCCAGCATTTT.

The CDR3, as DNA: TGTGCCAGCAGCTTATCAGACTACGAGCAGTACTTC. This encodes CASSLSDYEQYF. This chain connects TRBV7-9 to TRBJ2-7; D not resolved. Germline values: CDR1 SEHNR, CDR2 FQNEAQ (reference sequence). The CDR3 runs to 12 residues. Between the trimmed V and J ends, which lost 2 bases and 3 bases, there was a span of 5 bases.

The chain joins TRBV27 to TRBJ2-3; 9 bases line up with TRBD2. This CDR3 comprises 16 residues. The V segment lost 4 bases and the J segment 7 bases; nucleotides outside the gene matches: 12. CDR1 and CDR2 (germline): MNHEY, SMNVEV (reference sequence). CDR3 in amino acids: CASSSLAGALLYTQYF. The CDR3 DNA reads TGTGCCAGCAGTTCCTTAGCGGGGGCCCTCCTTTATACGCAGTATTTT.